This entry lists 27 T cell receptor beta chains sequenced from one sample in a study of control samples from healthy donors and cancer patients. Clones were read by immunoSEQ multiplex PCR, and TCRdb kept only the in-frame ones, dropping some. The sample lists approximately 100,000 clones; just under 95% were seen once. The sequencing sample was made of blood. Every receptor here comes from a human donor in good health. The donor label of this sample is uncertain.

The rearrangement links TRBV6-2 or TRBV6-3 to TRBJ2-3; 13 bases match TRBD2. V shed 2 bases, J shed 2 bases, and the junction held 4 bases outside the gene matches. The germline V gene has CDR1 MNHEY and CDR2 SVGEGT. CDR3 length: 17 residues. CDR3 DNA sequence: TGTGCCAGCAGTTACCGACTAGCGGGGGGTAACACAGATACGCAGTATTTT. Translating it yields CASSYRLAGGNTDTQYF.

The rearrangement links TRBV10-3 to TRBJ1-3; D is unresolved. The germline V gene has CDR1 ENHRY and CDR2 SYGVKD. The CDR3 runs to 14 residues. The V gene lost 3 bases and the J gene lost 0 bases, with 6 bases spanning the gap. The CDR3 bases are TGTGCCATCAGTGACTCGAGCTCTGGAAACACCATATATTTT. This codes for CAISDSSSGNTIYF.

This sequence joins TRBV10-3 and TRBJ1-3; weak D call: TRBD1 (5 bases). V was pared by 8 bases and J by 0 bases, with 20 bases between. Germline CDR1 reads ENHRY; CDR2 reads SYGVKD. The CDR3 runs 17 residues. CDR3 in amino acids: CAIRPAGTTSSGNTIYF. The CDR3 nucleotides read TGTGCCATCCGACCCGCAGGGACGACCAGCTCTGGAAACACCATATATTTT.

The rearrangement uses TRBV24-1 and TRBJ2-3; TRBD2 matches at 15 bases. The CDR3 totals 19 residues. With V trimmed by 2 bases and J by 6 bases, 11 bases remained unmatched. CDR1 KGHDR and CDR2 SFDVKD come from the germline V gene. The CDR3: CATSDSGGLAGGWVDTQYF. CDR3 DNA: TGTGCCACCAGTGATTCCGGAGGACTAGCGGGGGGGTGGGTTGATACGCAGTATTTT.

The gene calls are TRBV30 and TRBJ1-1; no definite D call. Deletions cut 2 bases from V and 1 base from J, with 5 bases between. The CDR3 spans 12 residues. Germline V gives CDR1 GTSNPN, CDR2 SVGIG (reference sequence). This chain's CDR3 is CAWSKRNTEAFF. As DNA, the CDR3 is TGTGCCTGGAGTAAGCGGAACACTGAAGCTTTCTTT.

On this clone itself: Other DNA sequences in the sample encode the same CDR3. This chain joins TRBV18 and TRBJ1-2; 8 nucleotides agree with TRBD1. The CDR3 has 13 amino acids. Germline CDR1 is KGHSH and CDR2 is LQKENI. The V gene end was trimmed by 6 bases and the J gene end by 4 bases; junction bases not matched to a gene: 4. The CDR3 reads CASSPGTGYGYTF. DNA of the CDR3: TGTGCCAGCTCCCCCGGGACAGGCTATGGCTACACCTTC.

The J gene is TRBJ1-2, the V gene TRBV7-2, with 10 bases aligning to TRBD1. Trimming took 1 base from V and 6 from J; bases not matched to a gene: 5. Germline-derived CDR1 and CDR2 are SGHTA and FQGNSA. The CDR3 contains 15 residues. CDR3 sequence reads: CASSLVGDRGDGYTF. The CDR3 coding sequence is TGTGCCAGCAGCTTAGTCGGGGACAGGGGCGATGGCTACACCTTC.

Written as DNA, the CDR3 is TGTGCCAGTAGTGGGACAGGGGACTACAATGAGCAGTTCTTC. Translated: CASSGTGDYNEQFF. This rearrangement joins TRBV19 to TRBJ2-1, with TRBD1 identical over 10 bases. Trimming removed 5 bases from V and 3 bases from J; junction bases left unmatched: 1. The germline CDR1 and CDR2 sequences are LNHDA and SQIVND (reference sequence). The CDR3 has 14 residues.

This clone was picked up one time. The chain recombines TRBV3-1 (or the pseudogene TRBV3-2) with TRBJ1-1; D not certain. The germline V gene has CDR1 LGHDT and CDR2 YNNKEL (reference sequence). The CDR3 is 12 amino acids. With 1 base removed from V and 7 bases from J, the gap between germline ends came to 7 bases. The DNA of the CDR3 is TGTGCCAGCAGCCAAGGATCGGTTGAAGCTTTCTTT. Translating it yields CASSQGSVEAFF.

The rearrangement links TRBV9 to TRBJ2-1; D possibly corresponds to TRBD2 (6 bases). Trimming stripped 2 bases from V and 4 bases from J, with 13 bases between. From germline, CDR1 is SGDLS and CDR2 YYNGEE. The CDR3 is 15 amino acids. The DNA of the CDR3 is TGTGCCAGCAGCGTTGGCGGGGCCCTTTACAATGAGCAGTTCTTC. Translation: CASSVGGALYNEQFF. Based on the CDR3 plus reference TRBV9 and TRBJ2-1, the full variable domain is DSGVTQTPKHLITATGQRVTLRCSPRSGDLSVYWYQQSLDQGLQFLIQYYNGEERAKGNILERFSAQQFPDLHSELNLSSLELGDSALYFCASSVGGALYNEQFFGPGTRLTVL.

This chain joins TRBV19 and TRBJ2-1; 12 bases agree with TRBD2. V was pared by 6 bases and J by 4 bases, with 13 bases of the junction left unmatched. CDR1 is LNHDA and CDR2 is SQIVND in the germline V gene (reference sequence). The CDR3 sequence is 18 residues long. In nucleotides, the CDR3 is TGTGCCAGTAGGATCTCAGGACTAGCGGGGAAAAAGTACAATGAGCAGTTCTTC. It translates to CASRISGLAGKKYNEQFF.

The rearrangement links TRBV6-5 to TRBJ2-1; D gene ambiguous. CDR3 length equals 16 residues. Germline CDR1 is MNHEY and CDR2 is SVGAGI. With 4 bases removed from V and 1 base from J, the gap between germline ends came to 14 bases. CDR3 in amino acids: CASSWQKPPSYNEQFF. The CDR3 DNA reads TGTGCCAGCAGTTGGCAGAAACCCCCTTCCTACAATGAGCAGTTCTTC.

This chain uses TRBV5-1 with TRBJ1-1, with D maybe TRBD1 (6 bases). V was cut by 3 bases and J by 2 bases, with 8 bases left in between. This CDR3 comprises 13 residues. CDR1 and CDR2 from the germline V gene are SGHRS and YFSETQ. CDR3 region: CASSSDSNTEAFF. CDR3 nucleotides: TGCGCCAGCAGCTCGGACAGTAACACTGAAGCTTTCTTT.

This clone was detected a few times. V gene TRBV7-8 combines with J gene TRBJ1-4, with 7 bases identical to TRBD1. Germline CDR1 and CDR2: SGHVS and FQNEAQ. This CDR3 spans 16 amino acids. The V segment lost 2 bases and the J segment 10 bases; nucleotides outside the gene matches: 13. The CDR3 bases are TGTGCCAGCAGCTTACGTGGGGGGACAGCCACTACAAAACTGTTTTTT. It is translated as CASSLRGGTATTKLFF.

The rearrangement joins TRBV19 to TRBJ1-1; 9 bases are a match to TRBD1. CDR1 and CDR2 (germline): LNHDA, SQIVND (reference sequence). CDR3 length: 16 amino acids. With V trimmed by 6 bases and J by 5 bases, 13 bases remained unmatched. CDR3 DNA sequence: TGTGCCAGTAGCCCGGTCTTCGGGACAGGGAGGACTGAAGCTTTCTTT. Translated, it gives CASSPVFGTGRTEAFF.

CDR3: CASSYVRANTGELFF. The CDR3 DNA reads as TGTGCCAGCAGTTACGTCAGAGCGAACACCGGGGAGCTGTTTTTT. The rearrangement links TRBV6-6 to TRBJ2-2; D gene ambiguous. The germline gives CDR1 MNHNY, CDR2 SVGAGI (reference sequence). V was clipped by 2 bases and J by 0 bases, with 7 bases between them. This CDR3 is 15 amino acids long.

The chain couples TRBV5-1 to TRBJ2-3; D may be TRBD2 (6 bases). CDR1 is SGHRS and CDR2 is YFSETQ in the germline V gene. The V end was cut by 0 bases, the J end by 5 bases, with 10 bases between. The CDR3 loop spans 14 amino acids. The CDR3 loop reads CASSLVGGVDTQYF. CDR3 DNA: TGCGCCAGCAGCTTGGTTGGAGGGGTAGATACGCAGTATTTT.

The chain has TRBV6-5 and TRBJ1-3, with unresolved D. CDR3 size: 15 residues. The V gene lost 5 bases and the J gene lost 4 bases, with 15 bases spanning the gap. Per the germline V gene, CDR1 is MNHEY and CDR2 is SVGAGI. CDR3 coding DNA: TGTGCCAGCAGTCCCTTGGGAGAACGCGGAAACACCATATATTTT. Its protein product is CASSPLGERGNTIYF.

The gene calls are TRBV6-5 and TRBJ1-5; no definite D call. The CDR3 has 13 amino acids. Trimming removed 5 bases at V and 2 bases at J, with 7 bases between. The V gene's germline CDR1 is MNHEY and CDR2 SVGAGI. CDR3 sequence reads: CASSLRGNQPQHF. The CDR3 region has the DNA TGTGCCAGCAGTCTACGGGGCAATCAGCCCCAGCATTTT.

V is TRBV19 and J is TRBJ2-5; 8 nucleotides agree with TRBD1. V was clipped by 5 bases and J by 9 bases; unmatched bases: 14. Per germline, CDR1 LNHDA and CDR2 SQIVND (reference sequence). The CDR3 has 15 residues. This CDR3 reads CASSPQGAGESAQYF. The CDR3 nucleotides are TGTGCCAGTAGTCCTCAGGGGGCCGGGGAGTCGGCCCAGTACTTC.

The V and J genes are TRBV5-1 and TRBJ2-5; 13 bases line up with TRBD2. Per the germline V gene, CDR1 is SGHRS and CDR2 is YFSETQ. The V and J ends lost 4 bases and 5 bases, in that order; junction bases with no gene match: 8. This CDR3 has 16 amino acids. CDR3 in amino acids: CASSPGLAGVGETQYF. The CDR3 DNA follows: TGCGCCAGCAGCCCAGGACTAGCGGGGGTCGGGGAGACCCAGTACTTC.

J is TRBJ1-6 and V is TRBV14, with D possibly being TRBD1 (5 bases). Germline V gene lookup returns CDR1 SGHDN and CDR2 FVKESK. V was clipped by 0 bases and J by 14 bases, with 14 bases between them. There are 14 residues in the CDR3. CDR3 sequence reads: CASSQDGGGRTLHF. DNA of the CDR3: TGTGCCAGCAGCCAAGACGGGGGAGGTAGGACCCTCCACTTT.

V gene TRBV7-2 combines with J gene TRBJ2-3; TRBD2 matches 11 bases. CDR3 length equals 13 residues. Germline lookup yields CDR1 SGHTA and CDR2 FQGNSA. With V trimmed by 10 bases and J by 7 bases, 7 bases remained unmatched. In DNA form, the CDR3 reads TGTGCCACCACTAGCGGGGGAGGGTATACGCAGTATTTT. It yields the protein CATTSGGGYTQYF.

The chain couples TRBV2 to TRBJ1-2; D might be TRBD1 (6 bases). Germline CDR1 and CDR2: SNHLY and FYNNEI. The length of the CDR3 is 13 residues. The V and J ends lost 7 bases and 5 bases respectively, with 14 bases between them. The DNA for the CDR3 is TGTGCCAGCACAGGGGCCGACGTTTATGGCTACACCTTC. It specifies CASTGADVYGYTF.

The J gene is TRBJ2-2, the V gene TRBV27; D remains unclear. V was pared by 5 bases and J by 6 bases, with 13 bases between. This CDR3 spans 14 amino acids. Germline CDR1 MNHEY, CDR2 SMNVEV (reference sequence). The CDR3 here is CASSPSGGSGELFF. CDR3 bases: TGTGCCAGCAGTCCGTCCGGTGGGTCCGGGGAGCTGTTTTTT.

The chain couples TRBV12-3 or TRBV12-4 to TRBJ2-1, with D hard to call. With 3 bases removed from V and 8 bases from J, the gap between germline ends came to 11 bases. The CDR3 contains 13 residues. DNA of the CDR3: TGTGCCAGCAGTTTCGGCAGGCTCGATGAGCAGTTCTTC. It translates to CASSFGRLDEQFF.

J is TRBJ2-3 and V is TRBV9, with 7 bases fitting TRBD2. The CDR3 sequence is 15 residues long. Germline trimming cut 2 bases from V and 1 base from J; bases unmatched to any gene: 4. Germline V lookup: CDR1 SGDLS, CDR2 YYNGEE. The CDR3 is CASSVSLAGTDTQYF. The CDR3 bases are TGTGCCAGCAGCGTTAGCCTAGCGGGCACAGATACGCAGTATTTT.